The 23 T cell receptor beta chains below all came from one sample that was sequenced in a study of immune cell composition in non-small cell lung cancer. Here immunoSEQ multiplex PCR was the method, and the copy in TCRdb shows in-frame clones only, minus some. The sample consists of around 3,000 clones, around 82% of them appearing once. Another study also made use of these data, one on CD4 T cells in lung cancer.

Material for sequencing was lung tumor tissue. Receptors originate from a human donor with non-small cell lung cancer.

The V call is TRBV29-1, the J call TRBJ2-7, with a possible D match to TRBD2 (6 bases). The CDR3 consists of 12 residues. Trimming removed 4 bases at V and 6 bases at J, with 13 bases between. Germline V gene sequence: CDR1 SQVTM, CDR2 ANQGSEA. The CDR3 region has the DNA TGCAGCGTTGGGGGCCAGGGAGGCGAGCAGTACTTC. Residues: CSVGGQGGEQYF.

This chain connects TRBV10-3 to TRBJ2-2; TRBD2 matches at 10 bases. Germline V gene sequence: CDR1 ENHRY, CDR2 SYGVKD. The trim removed 7 bases at V and 6 bases at J, leaving 5 bases unmatched. The length of the CDR3 is 14 residues. The DNA for the CDR3 is TGTGCCATCACGCCTAGCGGGAGTTCCGGGGAGCTGTTTTTT. Translation gives CAITPSGSSGELFF.

The V call is TRBV19, the J call TRBJ2-4; TRBD2 is a possible D gene (6 bases). Trimming stripped 10 bases from V and 3 bases from J, with 16 bases between. The germline V gene has CDR1 LNHDA and CDR2 SQIVND (reference sequence). The length of the CDR3 is 14 residues. The chain's CDR3 is CATANPGDKNIQYF. In DNA, the CDR3 is TGTGCCACCGCGAACCCGGGGGACAAAAACATTCAGTACTTC. Full variable domain (missing parts from reference TRBV19 and TRBJ2-4): DGGITQSPKYLFRKEGQNVTLSCEQNLNHDAMYWYRQDPGQGLRLIYYSQIVNDFQKGDIAEGYSVSREKKESFPLTVTSAQKNPTAFYLCATANPGDKNIQYFGAGTRLSVL.

This clone was observed a few times. V gene TRBV6-5 combines with J gene TRBJ2-7; the D gene is possibly TRBD1 (6 bases). Germline lookup yields CDR1 MNHEY and CDR2 SVGAGI. Trimming left V 5 bases short and J 6 bases short, with 14 bases between. The CDR3 is 13 residues long. In DNA, the CDR3 is TGTGCCAGCAGTACCGTAGTGGGGGCCGAGCAGTACTTC. It codes for CASSTVVGAEQYF.

V is TRBV11-2 and J is TRBJ2-1; weak D call: TRBD2 (6 bases). Trimming stripped 5 bases from V and 9 bases from J, with 11 bases between. Germline values: CDR1 SGHAT, CDR2 FQNNGV. The CDR3 spans 12 residues. The CDR3 coding sequence is TGTGCCAGCAGCCTACTAGCAACTGAGCAGTTCTTC. This translates into CASSLLATEQFF.

The chain couples TRBV5-1 to TRBJ2-2, with TRBD1 matching 8 bases. The CDR3 runs 15 residues. The germline gives CDR1 SGHRS, CDR2 YFSETQ. J was trimmed by 2 bases and V by 5 bases; bases with no gene match: 5. CDR3 nucleotide sequence: TGCGCCAGCAGAACGGGACAGGTTAACACCGGGGAGCTGTTTTTT. Its translation: CASRTGQVNTGELFF. Full variable domain (outside the CDR3, taken from reference TRBV5-1 and TRBJ2-2): KAGVTQTPRYLIKTRGQQVTLSCSPISGHRSVSWYQQTPGQGLQFLFEYFSETQRNKGNFPGRFSGRQFSNSRSEMNVSTLELGDSALYLCASRTGQVNTGELFFGEGSRLTVL.

The rearrangement uses TRBV4-3 and TRBJ2-2; D is perhaps TRBD1 (6 bases). The CDR3 contains 14 residues. V lost 5 bases and J 5 bases, leaving 12 bases between the germline ends. Germline V gives CDR1 LGHNA, CDR2 YSLEER. The CDR3: CASSETGSTGELFF. The CDR3 bases are TGCGCCAGCAGCGAAACAGGGAGTACCGGGGAGCTGTTTTTT.

The V and J genes are TRBV5-4 and TRBJ1-4; no clear D. There are 15 residues in the CDR3. V dropped 0 bases and J dropped 4 bases, with 10 bases sitting between them. CDR1 is SGHNT and CDR2 is YYREEE in the germline V gene (reference sequence). CDR3 sequence: CASSLAGGINEKLFF. CDR3 in DNA: TGTGCCAGCAGCTTGGCCGGAGGGATTAATGAAAAACTGTTTTTT.

The chain couples TRBV7-9 to TRBJ2-3, with 8 positions matching TRBD2. CDR1 is SEHNR and CDR2 is FQNEAQ in the germline V gene (reference sequence). CDR3 length: 15 residues. V dropped 0 bases and J dropped 7; count of bases not matched to a gene: 6. This CDR3 is CASSLALAGKNTQYF. The CDR3 DNA follows: TGTGCCAGCAGCTTAGCTCTAGCGGGTAAAAATACGCAGTATTTT.

This clone has only one observation. The chain links TRBV2 to TRBJ1-2; no reliable D call. V was pared by 4 bases and J by 0 bases, with 6 bases between. Germline CDR1 and CDR2: SNHLY and FYNNEI. The CDR3 runs to 13 residues. Written as DNA, the CDR3 is TGTGCCAGCAGTGCGACAACTAACTATGGCTACACCTTC. It encodes CASSATTNYGYTF.

This chain connects TRBV7-2 to TRBJ2-1; 13 bases agree with TRBD2. The length of the CDR3 is 14 residues. CDR1 is SGHTA and CDR2 is FQGNSA in the germline V gene. The junction had 4 bases not matched to a gene; V was cut back by 5 bases and J by 9 bases. CDR3 nucleotide sequence: TGTGCCAGCAGCCCGACTAGCGGGAGGCCTGAGCAGTTCTTC. Amino acid sequence: CASSPTSGRPEQFF.

This chain links TRBV5-6 with TRBJ2-7, with 9 bases identical to TRBD1. The ends lost 1 base at V and 2 bases at J; junction bases unmatched: 1. Germline-derived CDR1 and CDR2 are SGHDT and YYEEEE. The length of the CDR3 is 14 residues. CDR3 in amino acids: CASSLTGGPYEQYF. The CDR3 DNA reads TGTGCCAGCAGCTTGACAGGGGGCCCCTACGAGCAGTACTTC.

The chain has TRBV7-3 and TRBJ2-1; 15 nucleotides match TRBD2. The length of the CDR3 is 15 residues. The trim removed 3 bases at V and 12 bases at J, leaving 6 bases unmatched. CDR1 and CDR2 (germline): SGHTA, FQGTGA. The CDR3 protein is CASSFGLAGGPGQFF. The DNA for the CDR3 is TGTGCCAGCAGCTTTGGACTAGCGGGAGGGCCGGGGCAGTTCTTC. Supplemented by reference TRBV7-3 and TRBJ2-1, the full variable domain reads GAGVSQTPSNKVTEKGKYVELRCDPISGHTALYWYRQSLGQGPEFLIYFQGTGAADDSGLPNDRFFAVRPEGSVSTLKIQRTERGDSAVYLCASSFGLAGGPGQFFGPGTRLTVL.

The chain joins TRBV6-5 to TRBJ2-7; D is unclear. Trimming took off 2 bases at V and 3 bases at J, with 8 bases between the two ends. There are 13 residues in the CDR3. Germline lookup yields CDR1 MNHEY and CDR2 SVGAGI. The CDR3 sequence is CASSYRSSYEQYF. DNA of the CDR3: TGTGCCAGCAGTTACAGGAGTAGCTACGAGCAGTACTTC.

The V and J genes are TRBV9 and TRBJ1-5, with unresolved D. Germline lookup yields CDR1 SGDLS and CDR2 YYNGEE. The CDR3 covers 14 residues. V lost 0 bases to trimming and J lost 0 bases, with 4 bases between them. DNA of the CDR3: TGTGCCAGCAGCGTAGACGGTAGCAATCAGCCCCAGCATTTT. Translating gives CASSVDGSNQPQHF. Full variable domain (remainder filled in from reference TRBV9 and TRBJ1-5): DSGVTQTPKHLITATGQRVTLRCSPRSGDLSVYWYQQSLDQGLQFLIQYYNGEERAKGNILERFSAQQFPDLHSELNLSSLELGDSALYFCASSVDGSNQPQHFGDGTRLSIL.

This chain connects TRBV29-1 to TRBJ2-7, with TRBD1 identical over 7 bases. This CDR3 is 14 amino acids long. Germline-derived CDR1 and CDR2 are SQVTM and ANQGSEA. Germline trimming cut 1 base from V and 3 bases from J; bases unmatched to any gene: 6. CDR3 DNA sequence: TGCAGCGTTGAAGTGGCACAGGGGAACTACGAGCAGTACTTC. It translates to CSVEVAQGNYEQYF.

The V call is TRBV19, the J call TRBJ2-2; 10 nucleotides agree with TRBD1. This CDR3 contains 17 residues. Germline assignment: CDR1 LNHDA and CDR2 SQIVND (reference sequence). With 3 bases clipped from V and 6 bases from J, the junction kept 10 bases outside the gene matches. The CDR3 spells CASSIPFGTGVAGELFF. DNA of the CDR3: TGTGCCAGTAGTATTCCCTTTGGGACAGGGGTCGCCGGGGAGCTGTTTTTT.

The chain recombines TRBV11-3 with TRBJ2-3, with D possibly TRBD2 on 5 matching bases. The CDR3 runs 14 residues. Germline loops: CDR1 SGHNT, CDR2 YENEEA. Trimming left V 0 bases short and J 6 bases short, with 10 bases between. The CDR3, as DNA: TGTGCCAGCAGCTTAGATGCTAGCAAGGATACGCAGTATTTT. This gives the protein CASSLDASKDTQYF.

The chain has TRBV6-1 and TRBJ2-2, with a tentative D call TRBD2 (5 bases). Trimming shortened V by 4 bases and J by 5 bases, and 11 bases separated the two germline ends. This CDR3 comprises 14 residues. Germline CDR1 reads MNHNS; CDR2 reads SASEGT. The CDR3 sequence is CASSGLSLTGELFF. CDR3 in DNA: TGTGCCAGCAGTGGACTATCCCTGACCGGGGAGCTGTTTTTT.

The rearrangement links TRBV6-5 to TRBJ2-3; 10 nucleotides align to TRBD2. There are 15 residues in the CDR3. Losses at the gene ends were 6 bases for V and 3 bases for J; bases not matched to a gene: 6. Germline V gene sequence: CDR1 MNHEY, CDR2 SVGAGI. The CDR3 coding sequence is TGTGCCAGCAGCGCCGGGACTAGCGATACAGATACGCAGTATTTT. Translated: CASSAGTSDTDTQYF.

The chain links TRBV7-9 to TRBJ2-7; TRBD2 matches 8 bases. Trimming removed 1 base from V and 5 bases from J; junction bases left unmatched: 7. Germline V CDR1 and CDR2: SEHNR, FQNEAQ (reference sequence). This CDR3 is 15 amino acids long. CDR3 bases: TGTGCCAGCAGCTTAGAGAGCGGGAGTGGGAACGAGCAGTACTTC. Its translation is CASSLESGSGNEQYF.

The CDR3 DNA reads TGCGCCAGCAGTGGGGACAGGGGGCGATCTGAAGCTTTCTTT. This encodes CASSGDRGRSEAFF. This chain uses TRBV10-2 with TRBJ1-1; 12 bases fit TRBD1. The CDR3 spans 14 residues. With 4 bases clipped from V and 6 bases from J, the junction kept 3 bases outside the gene matches. Germline CDR1 and CDR2: WSHSY and SAAADI.

This chain joins TRBV9 and TRBJ2-5, with TRBD2 matching 10 bases. The CDR3 sequence is 15 residues long. V gave up 2 bases and J gave up 2 bases; unmatched junction bases: 3. The V gene's germline CDR1 is SGDLS and CDR2 YYNGEE. The CDR3 bases are TGTGCCAGCAGCGTGGGGACTAGCGCACAAGAGACCCAGTACTTC. Protein product: CASSVGTSAQETQYF.